This T cell receptor beta chain emerged from a study of CD8+ T cells in alopecia areata (dated by TCRdb to between 2017 and 2018). Study-level background: Treated patients were enrolled in an open-label pilot trial of oral tofacitinib at 5 to 10 mg twice daily for moderate-to-severe alopecia areata. Biopsies were taken from tofacitinib-treated patients at baseline and at 4 and 24 weeks of treatment, and a later scalp biopsy was taken in several of the tofacitinib-treated patients. TCRbeta CDR3 regions were amplified by immunoSEQ multiplex PCR with 35 Vbeta forward and 13 Jbeta reverse primers. Clonality in the scalp was compared among normal scalp (n=4), patchy alopecia areata scalp (n=8), and alopecia totalis/universalis scalp (n=8). Tofacitinib was administered for 6 to 18 months, and 6 months of follow-up off drug were then conducted to assess delayed response and recurrence. The SALT score, which quantifies the percentage of affected scalp surface area, was used to measure disease severity in treated patients. RNA came from the PAXgene miRNA kit for fixed scalp, the miRNeasy kit for PBMCs, and the RNeasy kit for mouse skin. To study T cell clonal expansion in alopecia areata, the researchers applied high-throughput TCRbeta sequencing to both the C3H/HeJ mouse model and human patients. On the human side, TCRbeta sequencing was run on scalp tissue and on sorted CD4+ and CD8+ peripheral blood T cells from healthy controls and from alopecia areata patients with either patchy or totalis/universalis disease. The study at large found these results: The treated cohort was small, with a single nonresponder, so links between baseline CD8+ expansion and response need larger studies. With tofacitinib, both scalp clonality and the number of expanded CD8+ clones among the top 100 scalp clones went down significantly. TCR sequences shared between patients were less clear than in mice, possibly partly because of HLA diversity in the patient population. Compared with normal scalp, lesional scalp had higher clonality and more expanded CD8+ clones, particularly in alopecia totalis/universalis, a pattern that suggests antigenic drive. Unlike mouse skin, where gammadelta T cells dominate, normal human skin contains resident alphabeta T cells that get sequenced too, which complicates analysis of the scalp TCR repertoire. Many expanded lesional clones persisted in scalp and blood during tofacitinib treatment, which may partly explain relapse after stopping treatment.

Read against the paper, the sample's time point label means: 4 weeks on oral tofacitinib. This specimen's treatment or condition label, interpreted: oral pan-JAK inhibitor, 5-10 mg twice daily. Lesional scalp punch biopsies and peripheral blood were collected from alopecia areata patients. After PBMCs were isolated by density centrifugation and stained for CD3, CD4 and CD8, a FACSAria was used to sort CD4+ and CD8+ T cells. Library preparation was by the immunoSEQ multiplex PCR assay. To provide template for TCR sequencing, every sample had RNA extracted and reverse transcribed into cDNA. SuperScript III was used to make first-strand cDNA, primed with a 2:1 mix of oligo-dT and random hexamers. Amplification bias was assessed with a synthetic immune receptor repertoire, and residual bias was removed computationally. As for how the authors treated the data: After raw reads were preprocessed to remove errors, the CDR3 was defined following IMGT conventions as running from the conserved cysteine to phenylalanine. Clonality was computed by normalizing Shannon entropy by log2 of the number of productive unique TCRs and subtracting the result from 1. Whether each scalp clone was CD4 or CD8 was inferred by checking scalp TCRbeta sequences against the CD4 and CD8 repertoires from sorted blood. TCRdb stores this immuneACCESS table with in-frame sequences only. Part of the clones is absent; in the studies checked, under half of the shortfall reflects unresolved V genes, and no reason is known for the rest. Clone size and V and J calls were adopted from that table, with D and trimming inferred from the DNA. This sample lists under 200,000 clones; about three fifths were detected once. Together, the top ten hold 0.9% to 1% of the sample.

Details on this clone: Its antigen target is currently unknown. The sample holds no much larger clone one base away, and base qualities are not on file.

V lost 0 bases and J lost 5 bases; the stretch between them is 16 bases long. Measured from the cysteine to the phenylalanine, the CDR3 is 16 residues long. CDR3 DNA is the only sequence kept; it has 48 bases, read in frame from the first base. CDR1 and CDR2, per the germline V gene (reference sequence), are LNHNV and YYDKDF. The source of this sequence is a human donor with alopecia areata. The chain couples TRBV15 to TRBJ1-2, with the D gene uncertain. This specimen consisted of CD4+ T cells sorted from blood, obtained at week 4, from a patient treated with tofacitinib. The DNA sequence reads TGTGCCACCAGCAGAGATCGAGGTCTCAGTCCTTATGGCTACACCTTC. This encodes CATSRDRGLSPYGYTF.